The TCR beta chain under discussion was sequenced for a study of CD8 T cells in ankylosing spondylitis. Trimming removed 6 bases from V and 7 bases from J, with 15 bases in between. This CDR3 is 14 amino acids long. TCRdb redid the calling of the 5' RACE reads with MiXCR, one entry per CDR3 protein. Of approximately 40,000 distinct CDR3 sequences listed, about 6% were seen once; the top ten hold about 12%. This clonotype was sampled from a male donor with ankylosing spondylitis or in good health (not recorded which). The chain carries TRBV12-3 or TRBV12-4 and TRBJ1-4; perhaps TRBD1 as D (6 bases). Input material: blood, either unsorted or a sorted T cell fraction (not recorded which). The CDR3 sequence is CASRVTGMSEKLFF. The CDR3 DNA reads as TGTGCCAGCAGGGTGACAGGCATGAGTGAAAAACTGTTTTTT.